The 31 T cell receptor beta chains given below trace back to one sample, sequenced in a study of shared clonotypes between healthy human individuals. Profiling relied on immunoSEQ multiplex PCR, and the TCRdb table lists in-frame clones only, not all of them. The profile covers around 1.5 million clones, with around 98% appearing a single time and about 0.45% taken by the ten largest. The sample consisted of naive CD4+ T cells sorted from blood. Stated subset: CD45RA+ positively selected. These receptors came from a man younger than 40 in good health.

This clone appeared once. The rearrangement uses TRBV15 and TRBJ2-7; 13 bases map to TRBD2. The CDR3 length is 16 residues. V lost 5 bases to trimming and J lost 6 bases; unmatched junction nucleotides: 10. The germline CDR1 and CDR2 sequences are LNHNV and YYDKDF (reference sequence). The CDR3 sequence is CATSRGLAGATGEQYF. CDR3 coding DNA: TGTGCCACCAGCCGCGGACTAGCGGGAGCGACCGGCGAGCAGTACTTC. The complete variable domain, with remaining parts taken from reference TRBV15 and TRBJ2-7, reads DAMVIQNPRYQVTQFGKPVTLSCSQTLNHNVMYWYQQKSSQAPKLLFHYYDKDFNNEADTPDNFQSRRPNTSFCFLDIRSPGLGDTAMYLCATSRGLAGATGEQYFGPGTRLTVT.

The chain carries TRBV7-9 and TRBJ2-3, with D possibly TRBD2 on 6 matching bases. The CDR3 extends over 11 amino acids. Per the germline V gene, CDR1 is SEHNR and CDR2 is FQNEAQ (reference sequence). The CDR3 is CTASGTDTQYF. The CDR3 coding sequence is TGTACGGCTAGCGGCACAGATACGCAGTATTTT.

The chain is built from TRBV28 and TRBJ2-3; 7 positions match TRBD2. This CDR3 spans 16 amino acids. Germline V CDR1 and CDR2: MDHEN, SYDVKM. The V and J ends lost 5 bases and 1 base, in that order; junction bases with no gene match: 9. The CDR3 bases are TGTGCCAGCAGTCAGGAAGAGCGGGGTTGCACAGATACGCAGTATTTT. Its translation: CASSQEERGCTDTQYF.

The chain couples TRBV11-3 to TRBJ2-7; D may be TRBD2 (6 bases). The V end was cut by 5 bases, the J end by 4 bases, with 15 bases between. Germline-derived CDR1 and CDR2 are SGHNT and YENEEA. This CDR3 contains 14 residues. CDR3 sequence (DNA): TGTGCCAGCAGCGCTACCGGGACTGCTTACGAGCAGTACTTC. Translating gives CASSATGTAYEQYF.

This chain connects TRBV6-5 to TRBJ2-7; D is possibly TRBD1 (5 bases). V was cut by 10 bases and J by 2 bases, with 9 bases left in between. Germline-derived CDR1 and CDR2 are MNHEY and SVGAGI. The CDR3 runs to 11 residues. CDR3 nucleotides: TGTGCCACCAAAGGGGCCTACGAGCAGTACTTC. Its translation: CATKGAYEQYF.

This chain connects TRBV27 to TRBJ1-2; the D is unclear. Per the germline V gene, CDR1 is MNHEY and CDR2 is SMNVEV (reference sequence). The CDR3 spans 16 residues. Deletions cut 3 bases from V and 0 bases from J, with 14 bases between. Here the CDR3 DNA reads TGTGCCAGCAGTTTTCTCAGTACGGGAGCTAACTATGGCTACACCTTC. Translating it yields CASSFLSTGANYGYTF.

V usage is TRBV9 and J usage is TRBJ2-6; 10 nucleotides align to TRBD2. CDR1 and CDR2 from the germline V gene are SGDLS and YYNGEE. CDR3 length: 23 amino acids. V lost 1 base and J lost 1; bases outside the gene matches: 20. CDR3 bases: TGTGCCAGCAGCGTAAGGGGGCGAAGGGACAGTGCTAGCGGGAGTTCTGGGGCCAACGTCCTGACTTTC. It encodes CASSVRGRRDSASGSSGANVLTF.

V and J are TRBV5-1 and TRBJ2-7; TRBD2 aligns across 9 bases. Germline trimming cut 4 bases from V and 0 bases from J; bases unmatched to any gene: 5. CDR3 size: 15 residues. In germline, CDR1 is SGHRS, CDR2 YFSETQ. CDR3 sequence: CASSVAGATSYEQYF. In DNA, the CDR3 is TGCGCCAGCAGCGTAGCGGGAGCCACCTCCTACGAGCAGTACTTC. The whole variable domain, filled in from reference TRBV5-1 and TRBJ2-7, reads KAGVTQTPRYLIKTRGQQVTLSCSPISGHRSVSWYQQTPGQGLQFLFEYFSETQRNKGNFPGRFSGRQFSNSRSEMNVSTLELGDSALYLCASSVAGATSYEQYFGPGTRLTVT.

This rearrangement joins TRBV9 to TRBJ1-1; D ambiguous. V dropped 1 base and J dropped 3 bases, with 7 bases sitting between them. In germline, CDR1 is SGDLS, CDR2 YYNGEE. The CDR3 has 13 residues. The CDR3 DNA reads as TGTGCCAGCAGCGTAAACGGGTACACTGAAGCTTTCTTT. Amino acid sequence: CASSVNGYTEAFF.

Written as DNA, the CDR3 is TGTGCCAGCAGCCAAGACTTCAGTGAGACAACTAATGAAAAACTGTTTTTT. The encoded protein is CASSQDFSETTNEKLFF. V usage is TRBV14 and J usage is TRBJ1-4; D unclear. Trimming left V 0 bases short and J 0 bases short, with 11 bases between. Germline V gene sequence: CDR1 SGHDN, CDR2 FVKESK. This CDR3 is built from 17 residues.

Only one count was recorded for this clone. The rearrangement links TRBV5-1 to TRBJ1-4, with D tentatively TRBD1 (6 bases). Trimming stripped 4 bases from V and 11 bases from J, with 12 bases between. The CDR3 is made up of 12 amino acids. Germline CDR1 and CDR2: SGHRS and YFSETQ. The CDR3 spells CASSTTGFKLFF. CDR3 DNA: TGCGCCAGCAGCACTACAGGGTTCAAACTGTTTTTT. Looking up the rest from reference TRBV5-1 and TRBJ1-4 gives the full variable domain: KAGVTQTPRYLIKTRGQQVTLSCSPISGHRSVSWYQQTPGQGLQFLFEYFSETQRNKGNFPGRFSGRQFSNSRSEMNVSTLELGDSALYLCASSTTGFKLFFGSGTQLSVL.

A remark on this clone: Different DNA sequences within this sample yield the same CDR3. The J gene is TRBJ2-7, the V gene TRBV6-6; 7 bases fit TRBD1. The CDR3 runs 13 residues. V lost 7 bases, J lost 1 base, and 4 bases stayed unmatched. Per germline, CDR1 MNHNY and CDR2 SVGAGI (reference sequence). CDR3 sequence reads: CASTLTGSYEQYF. In DNA, the CDR3 is TGTGCCAGCACTCTGACAGGGTCCTACGAGCAGTACTTC.

The chain employs TRBV5-1 and TRBJ2-2; perhaps TRBD2 as D (6 bases). V was trimmed by 7 bases and J by 3 bases, leaving 10 bases between them. Germline V gene sequence: CDR1 SGHRS, CDR2 YFSETQ. The CDR3 loop spans 13 amino acids. CDR3 DNA sequence: TGCGCCAGCTCCCGGGGGTACACCGGGGAGCTGTTTTTT. As protein: CASSRGYTGELFF.

V usage is TRBV6-1 and J usage is TRBJ2-7; a weak D match, TRBD1 (6 bases). The V and J ends lost 2 bases and 5 bases respectively, with 16 bases between them. The CDR3 totals 15 residues. Per the germline V gene, CDR1 is MNHNS and CDR2 is SASEGT. The CDR3 nucleotides are TGTGCCAGCAGTGAATTTGGGGGCGCCGGCCACGAGCAGTACTTC. Its translation is CASSEFGGAGHEQYF.

V is TRBV9 and J is TRBJ2-1; 8 nucleotides line up with TRBD2. Trimming took 4 bases from V and 5 from J; bases not matched to a gene: 11. Germline V gives CDR1 SGDLS, CDR2 YYNGEE. CDR3 length: 16 amino acids. CDR3 coding DNA: TGTGCCAGCAGCCACGGGGGTGGTAGCGGGGACAATGAGCAGTTCTTC. This sequence encodes CASSHGGGSGDNEQFF.

V gene TRBV19 combines with J gene TRBJ2-1; TRBD2 matches 8 bases. V was pared by 5 bases and J by 0 bases, with 6 bases of the junction left unmatched. Germline-derived CDR1 and CDR2 are LNHDA and SQIVND (reference sequence). This CDR3 contains 16 residues. This CDR3 reads CASSLAGLSSYNEQFF. CDR3 nucleotide sequence: TGTGCCAGTAGTCTAGCGGGTCTAAGCTCCTACAATGAGCAGTTCTTC. The full variable domain, rest sourced from reference TRBV19 and TRBJ2-1, is DGGITQSPKYLFRKEGQNVTLSCEQNLNHDAMYWYRQDPGQGLRLIYYSQIVNDFQKGDIAEGYSVSREKKESFPLTVTSAQKNPTAFYLCASSLAGLSSYNEQFFGPGTRLTVL.

The J gene is TRBJ1-1, the V gene TRBV6-4; a possible D gene is TRBD1 (6 bases). Looked up from germline, CDR1 is MRHNA and CDR2 is SNTAGT. The V gene lost 6 bases and the J gene lost 3 bases, with 14 bases spanning the gap. The CDR3 has 14 residues. CDR3 loop: CASRRQEGDTEAFF. CDR3 DNA sequence: TGTGCCAGCAGACGACAGGAGGGTGACACTGAAGCTTTCTTT.

This rearrangement joins TRBV9 to TRBJ1-4; TRBD1 agrees at 10 bases. Germline V gene lookup returns CDR1 SGDLS and CDR2 YYNGEE. Unmatched junction bases numbered 4, after V lost 1 base and J lost 7 bases. This CDR3 region has 15 residues. DNA for the CDR3: TGTGCCAGCAGCGTAACAGGGACAGGGGCTGAAAAACTGTTTTTT. Translating gives CASSVTGTGAEKLFF.

This clone was seen once. The gene calls are TRBV5-4 and TRBJ2-7; D is perhaps TRBD2 (5 bases). The CDR3 loop spans 15 amino acids. The germline V gene encodes CDR1 SGHNT and CDR2 YYREEE (reference sequence). Trimming took off 4 bases at V and 2 bases at J, with 16 bases between the two ends. As DNA, the CDR3 is TGTGCCAGCAGCCCCGAATCGGCGGGCGCCTACGAGCAGTACTTC. It specifies CASSPESAGAYEQYF.

V gene TRBV12-5 combines with J gene TRBJ2-2; 16 bases match TRBD2. This CDR3 is 17 amino acids long. The germline V gene encodes CDR1 LGHNT and CDR2 FRNRAP. Trimming at V came to 5 bases and at J to 7 bases, leaving 7 bases not matched to a gene. CDR3 amino acids: CASGPGLAGGPGGELFF. The CDR3 bases are TGTGCTAGTGGTCCGGGACTAGCGGGAGGGCCAGGCGGGGAGCTGTTTTTT.

The chain joins TRBV7-6 to TRBJ2-1; tentatively, D is TRBD1 (6 bases). Germline values: CDR1 SGHVS, CDR2 FNYEAQ. Deletions cut 1 base from V and 2 bases from J, with 12 bases between. The CDR3 consists of 16 residues. The CDR3 is CASSLGQAKTYNEQFF. The CDR3 DNA is TGTGCCAGCAGCTTAGGACAGGCCAAAACCTACAATGAGCAGTTCTTC.

The rearrangement links TRBV5-1 to TRBJ2-1, with a weak D call TRBD1 (6 bases). The CDR3 loop spans 14 amino acids. Trimming left V 4 bases short and J 4 bases short, with 12 bases between. Germline V CDR1 and CDR2: SGHRS, YFSETQ. The CDR3 region has the DNA TGCGCCAGCAGCCCCAGGGGCCAGTACAATGAGCAGTTCTTC. This translates into CASSPRGQYNEQFF.

The chain couples TRBV25-1 to TRBJ1-1; maybe TRBD1 (6 bases). Germline loops: CDR1 MGHDK, CDR2 SYGVNS. This CDR3 region has 16 residues. Trimming left V 3 bases short and J 5 bases short, with 19 bases between. This chain's CDR3 is CASSDSRGPGGTEAFF. In DNA, the CDR3 is TGTGCCAGCAGTGATAGTCGGGGGCCGGGTGGGACTGAAGCTTTCTTT.

The gene calls are TRBV6-6 and TRBJ2-7; D call uncertain. The CDR3 loop spans 12 amino acids. Germline-derived CDR1 and CDR2 are MNHNY and SVGAGI (reference sequence). Deletions cut 7 bases from V and 2 bases from J, with 9 bases between. The CDR3 DNA sequence: TGTGCCAGCATGGGCGGAACCTACGAGCAGTACTTC. This sequence encodes CASMGGTYEQYF.

This clone was recorded once. The chain joins TRBV20-1 to TRBJ2-1; D is ambiguous. The CDR3 spans 11 residues. Per the germline V gene, CDR1 is DFQATT and CDR2 is SNEGSKA (reference sequence). V lost 5 bases and J 9 bases, leaving 11 bases between the germline ends. CDR3: CSALRNGEQFF. Here the CDR3 DNA reads TGCAGTGCTCTCCGGAATGGTGAGCAGTTCTTC.

This sequence joins TRBV28 and TRBJ2-7, with D perhaps matching TRBD2 (5 bases). Per germline, CDR1 MDHEN and CDR2 SYDVKM. The germline V and J ends were trimmed by 3 bases and 0 bases, with 12 bases remaining between them. This CDR3 contains 15 residues. The CDR3 reads CASSFRATSSYEQYF. CDR3 DNA: TGTGCCAGCAGTTTCCGGGCCACTAGCTCCTACGAGCAGTACTTC.

Regarding this clone: Other DNA sequences in the sample encode the same CDR3. The V call is TRBV5-1, the J call TRBJ1-1; no definite D call. There are 13 residues in the CDR3. Germline CDR1 reads SGHRS; CDR2 reads YFSETQ. Trimming removed 2 bases from V and 0 bases from J, with 5 bases in between. DNA of the CDR3: TGCGCCAGCAGCTTAGGGATGAACACTGAAGCTTTCTTT. This sequence encodes CASSLGMNTEAFF. Full variable domain (remainder filled in from reference TRBV5-1 and TRBJ1-1): KAGVTQTPRYLIKTRGQQVTLSCSPISGHRSVSWYQQTPGQGLQFLFEYFSETQRNKGNFPGRFSGRQFSNSRSEMNVSTLELGDSALYLCASSLGMNTEAFFGQGTRLTVV.

The CDR3 loop reads CASNPTHPPVSTDTQYF. The DNA for the CDR3 is TGTGCCAGCAATCCAACACACCCCCCGGTCAGCACAGATACGCAGTATTTT. The chain carries TRBV7-2 and TRBJ2-3; D unclear. Trimming removed 7 bases from V and 0 bases from J, with 20 bases in between. The CDR3 has 17 residues. The germline V gene encodes CDR1 SGHTA and CDR2 FQGNSA.

The chain carries TRBV28 and TRBJ2-7, with 7 bases aligning to TRBD1. Germline CDR1 and CDR2: MDHEN and SYDVKM. Trimming removed 3 bases from V and 6 bases from J; junction bases left unmatched: 11. The CDR3 runs 15 residues. Here the CDR3 reads CASSFSFGQAAEQYF. For the CDR3, the DNA is TGTGCCAGCAGTTTCAGTTTCGGACAGGCGGCCGAGCAGTACTTC.

This sequence joins TRBV9 and TRBJ2-5; D gene ambiguous. The CDR3 sequence is 15 residues long. V was cut by 4 bases and J by 5 bases, with 18 bases left in between. Germline V lookup: CDR1 SGDLS, CDR2 YYNGEE. CDR3 nucleotide sequence: TGTGCCAGCAGCCCCACCTCTGGGGATCTTGAGACCCAGTACTTC. It encodes CASSPTSGDLETQYF.

The rearrangement links TRBV11-2 to TRBJ2-5, with a possible D match to TRBD1 (5 bases). CDR1 is SGHAT, CDR2 FQNNGV, per germline. The CDR3 length is 15 residues. The V and J ends lost 5 bases and 4 bases respectively, with 17 bases between them. In DNA form, the CDR3 reads TGTGCCAGCAGCCGCCAGGGTAGGGTAGGAGAGACCCAGTACTTC. It codes for CASSRQGRVGETQYF.